This TCR beta chain was profiled in a study of cytomegalovirus exposure and HLA in healthy donors. Broader study findings: Within an earlier analysis, most TCR beta V segments proved productive either about 87% or about 30% of the time. Approximately 160 TCR beta chains were listed as cytomegalovirus-associated.

Unrecorded immune exposure was likely among donors, who were nominally healthy when sampled. PCR was performed using 60 Vbeta and 13 Jbeta primers. Using immunoSEQ multiplex PCR, the repertoire was profiled, and TCRdb retains in-frame clones only, with some absent. The table shows about 230,000 clones, with over 65% occurring only once. The sample holds one count of this clone. Its antigen is not known. The origin of this receptor is a human donor in good health. Input material: PBMCs.

Here the CDR3 reads CASSSRARQDSYEQYF. Written as DNA, the CDR3 is TGCGCCAGCAGCTCCAGGGCCAGACAGGACTCCTACGAGCAGTACTTC. This chain links TRBV5-1 with TRBJ2-7, with D perhaps matching TRBD1 (6 bases). The CDR3 spans 16 residues. Germline CDR1 SGHRS, CDR2 YFSETQ. The V and J ends lost 3 bases and 0 bases respectively, with 16 bases between them.